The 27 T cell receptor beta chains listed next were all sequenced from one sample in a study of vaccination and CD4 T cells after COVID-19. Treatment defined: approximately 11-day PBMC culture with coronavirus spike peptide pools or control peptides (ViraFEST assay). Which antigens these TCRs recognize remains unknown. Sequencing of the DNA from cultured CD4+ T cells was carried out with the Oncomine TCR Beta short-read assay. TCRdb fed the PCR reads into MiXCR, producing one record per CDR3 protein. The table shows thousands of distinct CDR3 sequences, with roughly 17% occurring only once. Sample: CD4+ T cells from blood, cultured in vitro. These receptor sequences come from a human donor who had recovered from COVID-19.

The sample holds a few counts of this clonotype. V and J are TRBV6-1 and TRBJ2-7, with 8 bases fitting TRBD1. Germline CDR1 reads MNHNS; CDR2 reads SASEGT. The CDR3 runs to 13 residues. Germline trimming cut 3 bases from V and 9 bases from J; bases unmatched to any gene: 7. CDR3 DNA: TGTGCCAGCAGTGACCCAGGGGGCGTGGGGCAGTACTTC. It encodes CASSDPGGVGQYF.

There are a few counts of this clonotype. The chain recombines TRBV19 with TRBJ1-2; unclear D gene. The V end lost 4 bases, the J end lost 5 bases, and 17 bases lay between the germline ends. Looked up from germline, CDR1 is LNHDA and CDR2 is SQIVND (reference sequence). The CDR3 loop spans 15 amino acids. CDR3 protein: CASSRLESVGYGYTF. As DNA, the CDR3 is TGTGCCAGTAGTAGGCTGGAAAGTGTGGGATATGGCTACACCTTC.

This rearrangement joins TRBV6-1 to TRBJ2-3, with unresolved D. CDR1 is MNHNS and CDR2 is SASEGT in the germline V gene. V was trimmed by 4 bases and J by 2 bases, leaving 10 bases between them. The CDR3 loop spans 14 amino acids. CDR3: CASSVGRITDTQYF. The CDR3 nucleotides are TGTGCCAGCAGTGTGGGTAGAATCACAGATACGCAGTATTTT.

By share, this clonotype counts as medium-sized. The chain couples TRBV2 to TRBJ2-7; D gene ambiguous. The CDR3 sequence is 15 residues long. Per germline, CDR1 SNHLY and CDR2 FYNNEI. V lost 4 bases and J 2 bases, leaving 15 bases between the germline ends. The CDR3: CASSAESLFPYEQYF. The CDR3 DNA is TGTGCCAGCAGTGCTGAGAGTTTGTTCCCCTACGAGCAGTACTTC.

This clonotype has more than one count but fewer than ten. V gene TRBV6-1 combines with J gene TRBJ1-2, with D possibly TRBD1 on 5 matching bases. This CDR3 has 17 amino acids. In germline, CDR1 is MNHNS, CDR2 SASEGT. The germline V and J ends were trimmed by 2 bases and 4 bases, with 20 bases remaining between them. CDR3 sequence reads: CASSEHGLGGATYGYTF. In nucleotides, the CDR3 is TGTGCCAGCAGTGAACATGGGTTGGGAGGGGCCACCTATGGCTACACCTTC.

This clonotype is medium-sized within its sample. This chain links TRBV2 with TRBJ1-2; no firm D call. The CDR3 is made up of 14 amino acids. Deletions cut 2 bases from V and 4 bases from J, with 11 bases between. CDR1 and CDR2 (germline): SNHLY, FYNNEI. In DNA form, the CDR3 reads TGTGCCAGCAGTGAAATGTCGGCAGGCTATGGCTACACCTTC. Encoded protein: CASSEMSAGYGYTF.

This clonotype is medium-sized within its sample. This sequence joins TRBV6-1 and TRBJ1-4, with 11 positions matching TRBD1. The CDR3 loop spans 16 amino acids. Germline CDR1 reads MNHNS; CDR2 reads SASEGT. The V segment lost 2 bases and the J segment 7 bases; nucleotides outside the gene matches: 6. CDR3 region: CASSERPGQGGEKLFF. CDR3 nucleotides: TGTGCCAGCAGTGAACGACCGGGACAGGGGGGTGAAAAACTGTTTTTT.

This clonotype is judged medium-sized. The CDR3: CASSLTGGVEGYTF. The DNA of the CDR3 is TGCGCCAGCAGCTTGACAGGGGGTGTTGAGGGCTACACCTTC. This sequence joins TRBV5-1 and TRBJ1-2, with 8 bases aligning to TRBD1. CDR3 length equals 14 residues. Trimming cost V 1 base and J 8 bases; bases outside gene matches: 7. Germline V gene data show CDR1 as SGHRS and CDR2 as YFSETQ.

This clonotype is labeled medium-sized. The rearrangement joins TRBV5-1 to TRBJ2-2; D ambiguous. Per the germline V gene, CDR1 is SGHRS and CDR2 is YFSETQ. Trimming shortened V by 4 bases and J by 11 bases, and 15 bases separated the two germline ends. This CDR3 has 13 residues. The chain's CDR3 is CASSEVGLVELFF. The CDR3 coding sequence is TGCGCCAGCAGCGAGGTGGGGTTGGTAGAGCTGTTTTTT.

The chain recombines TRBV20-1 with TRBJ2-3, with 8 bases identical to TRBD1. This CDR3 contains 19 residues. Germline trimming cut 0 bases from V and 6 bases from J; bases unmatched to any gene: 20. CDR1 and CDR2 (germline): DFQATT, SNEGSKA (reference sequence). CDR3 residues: CSARDWAGGPILPVDTQYF. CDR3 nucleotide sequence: TGCAGTGCTAGAGATTGGGCAGGGGGCCCGATCCTCCCGGTGGATACGCAGTATTTT.

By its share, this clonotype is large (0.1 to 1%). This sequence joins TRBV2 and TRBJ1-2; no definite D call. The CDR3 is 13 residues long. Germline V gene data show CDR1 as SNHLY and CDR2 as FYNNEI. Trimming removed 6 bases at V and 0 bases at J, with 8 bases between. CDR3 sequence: CASRDGANYGYTF. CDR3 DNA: TGTGCCAGCAGGGACGGAGCTAACTATGGCTACACCTTC.

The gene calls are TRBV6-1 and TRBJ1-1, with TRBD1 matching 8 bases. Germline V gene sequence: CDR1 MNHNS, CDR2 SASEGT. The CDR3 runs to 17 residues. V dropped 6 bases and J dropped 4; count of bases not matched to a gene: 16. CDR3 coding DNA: TGTGCCAGCAGCCAGGGGGCGCGTTCAATTCGGGGCACTGAAGCTTTCTTT. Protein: CASSQGARSIRGTEAFF.

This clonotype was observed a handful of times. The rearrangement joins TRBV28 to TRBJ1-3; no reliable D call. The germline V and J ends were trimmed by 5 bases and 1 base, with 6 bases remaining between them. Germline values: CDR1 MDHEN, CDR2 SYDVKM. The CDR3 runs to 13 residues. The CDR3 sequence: CASSVGSGNTIYF. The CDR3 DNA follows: TGTGCCAGCAGTGTGGGGTCTGGAAACACCATATATTTT.

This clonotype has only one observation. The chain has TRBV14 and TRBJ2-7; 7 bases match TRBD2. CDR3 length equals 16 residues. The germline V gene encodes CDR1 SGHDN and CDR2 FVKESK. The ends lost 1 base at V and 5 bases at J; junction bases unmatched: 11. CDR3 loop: CASSQGGGGKGHEQYF. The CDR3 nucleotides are TGTGCCAGCAGCCAAGGTGGGGGGGGGAAAGGACACGAGCAGTACTTC.

The CDR3 region has the DNA TGCGCCAGCAGCTTGGGACAGGGGAGTTTCGACGAGCAGTACTTC. This sequence encodes CASSLGQGSFDEQYF. V gene TRBV5-1 combines with J gene TRBJ2-7, with TRBD1 matching 8 bases. V lost 0 bases to trimming and J lost 5 bases; unmatched junction nucleotides: 7. This CDR3 is built from 15 residues. Germline V lookup: CDR1 SGHRS, CDR2 YFSETQ.

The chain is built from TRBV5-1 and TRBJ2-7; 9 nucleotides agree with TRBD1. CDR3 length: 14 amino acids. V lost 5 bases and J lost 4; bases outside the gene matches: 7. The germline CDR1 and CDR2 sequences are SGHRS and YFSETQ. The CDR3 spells CASSLTGQGYEQYF. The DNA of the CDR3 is TGCGCCAGCAGTCTTACGGGACAGGGTTACGAGCAGTACTTC.

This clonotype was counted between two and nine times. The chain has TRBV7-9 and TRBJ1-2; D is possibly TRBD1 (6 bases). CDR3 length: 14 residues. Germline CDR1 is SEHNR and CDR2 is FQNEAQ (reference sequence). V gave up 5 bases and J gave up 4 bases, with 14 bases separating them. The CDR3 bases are TGTGCCAGCAGCAGAGACAGGACTATCTATGGCTACACCTTC. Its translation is CASSRDRTIYGYTF.

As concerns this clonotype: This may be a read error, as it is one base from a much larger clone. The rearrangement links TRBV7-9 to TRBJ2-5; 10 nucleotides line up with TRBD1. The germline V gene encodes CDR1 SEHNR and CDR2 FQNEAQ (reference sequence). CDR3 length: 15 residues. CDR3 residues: CVSSRDRGSLETQYF. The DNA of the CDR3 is TGTGTCAGCAGCCGGGACAGGGGATCACTGGAGACCCAGTACTTC. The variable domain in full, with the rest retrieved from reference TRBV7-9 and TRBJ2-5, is DTGVSQNPRHKITKRGQNVTFRCDPISEHNRLYWYRQTLGQGPEFLTYFQNEAQLEKSRLLSDRFSAERPKGSFSTLEIQRTEQGDSAMYLCVSSRDRGSLETQYFGPGTRLLVL.

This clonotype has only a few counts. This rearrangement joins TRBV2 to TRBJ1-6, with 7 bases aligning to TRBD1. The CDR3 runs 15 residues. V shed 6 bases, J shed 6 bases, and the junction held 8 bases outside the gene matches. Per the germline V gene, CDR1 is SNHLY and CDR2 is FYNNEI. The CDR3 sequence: CASSSTGQLNSPLHF. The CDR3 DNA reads TGTGCCAGCAGCTCAACGGGACAGCTTAATTCACCCCTCCACTTT.

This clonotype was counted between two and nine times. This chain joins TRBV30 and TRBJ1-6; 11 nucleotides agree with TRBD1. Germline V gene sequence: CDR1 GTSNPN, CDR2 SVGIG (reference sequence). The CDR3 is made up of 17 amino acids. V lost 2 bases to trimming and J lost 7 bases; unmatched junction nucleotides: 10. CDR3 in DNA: TGTGCCTGGAGTCCCGGGACAGGGGGTTTTTTGAATTCACCCCTCCACTTT. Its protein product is CAWSPGTGGFLNSPLHF.

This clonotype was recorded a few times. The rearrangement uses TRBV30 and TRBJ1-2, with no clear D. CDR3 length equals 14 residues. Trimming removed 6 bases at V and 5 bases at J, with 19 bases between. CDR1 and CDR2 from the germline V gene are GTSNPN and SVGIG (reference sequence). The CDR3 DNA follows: TGTGCCTGTCTCCCGTTGGGGTTCCCTTATGGCTACACCTTC. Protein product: CACLPLGFPYGYTF.

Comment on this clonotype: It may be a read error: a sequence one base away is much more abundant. CDR3 DNA sequence: TGTGCCAGCACTCCGGGACTAGAAGAGGCCCAGTACTTC. As protein: CASTPGLEEAQYF. The chain links TRBV12-3 or TRBV12-4 to TRBJ2-5, with TRBD2 matching 8 bases. The CDR3 covers 13 residues.

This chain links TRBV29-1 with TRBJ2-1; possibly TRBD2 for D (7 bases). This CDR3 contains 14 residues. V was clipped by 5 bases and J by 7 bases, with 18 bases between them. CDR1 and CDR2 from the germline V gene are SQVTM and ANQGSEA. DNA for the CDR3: TGCAGCGTTTTAGGGAGGGGGAGCGGAAATGAGCAGTTCTTC. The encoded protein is CSVLGRGSGNEQFF.

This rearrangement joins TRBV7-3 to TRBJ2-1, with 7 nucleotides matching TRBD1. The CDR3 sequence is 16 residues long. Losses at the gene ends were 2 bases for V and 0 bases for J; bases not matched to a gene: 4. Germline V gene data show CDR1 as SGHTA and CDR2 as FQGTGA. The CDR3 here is CASSLPGDSSYNEQFF. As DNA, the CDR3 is TGTGCCAGCAGCTTACCTGGGGACAGCTCCTACAATGAGCAGTTCTTC.

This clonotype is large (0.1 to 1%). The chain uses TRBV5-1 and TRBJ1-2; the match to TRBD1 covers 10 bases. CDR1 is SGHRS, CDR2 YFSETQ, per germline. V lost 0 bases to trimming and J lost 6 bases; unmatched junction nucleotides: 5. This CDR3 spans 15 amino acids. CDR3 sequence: CASSLARQGAHGYTF. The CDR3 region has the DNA TGCGCCAGCAGCTTGGCTCGACAGGGGGCTCATGGCTACACCTTC.

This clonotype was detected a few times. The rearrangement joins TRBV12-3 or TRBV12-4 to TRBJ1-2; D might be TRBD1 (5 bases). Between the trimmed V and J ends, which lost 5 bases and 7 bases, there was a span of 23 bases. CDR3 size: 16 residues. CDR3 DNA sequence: TGTGCCAGCAGTCCTCTTATGGAGTCCAGGGAGGGTGGCTACACCTTC. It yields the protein CASSPLMESREGGYTF.

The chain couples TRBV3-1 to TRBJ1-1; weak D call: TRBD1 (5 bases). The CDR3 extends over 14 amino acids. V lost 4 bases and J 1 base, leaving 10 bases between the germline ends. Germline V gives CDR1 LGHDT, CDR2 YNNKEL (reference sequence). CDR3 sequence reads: CASSPAGGNTEAFF. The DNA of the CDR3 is TGTGCCAGCAGCCCGGCCGGGGGGAACACTGAAGCTTTCTTT.